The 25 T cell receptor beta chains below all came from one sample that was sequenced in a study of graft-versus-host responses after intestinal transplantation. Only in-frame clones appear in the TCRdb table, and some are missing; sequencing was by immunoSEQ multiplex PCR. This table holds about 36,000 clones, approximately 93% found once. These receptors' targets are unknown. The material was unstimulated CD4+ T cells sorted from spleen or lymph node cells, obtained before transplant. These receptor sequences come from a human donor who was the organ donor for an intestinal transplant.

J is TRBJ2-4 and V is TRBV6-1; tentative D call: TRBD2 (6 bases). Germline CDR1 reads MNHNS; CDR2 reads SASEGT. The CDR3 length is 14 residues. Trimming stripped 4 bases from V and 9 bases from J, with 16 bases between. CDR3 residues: CASSGGGGDGIQYF. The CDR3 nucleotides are TGTGCCAGCAGTGGGGGAGGAGGGGACGGCATTCAGTACTTC.

The CDR3 region is CAHGAGISETQYF. DNA for the CDR3: TGTGCCCATGGAGCAGGGATTTCGGAGACCCAGTACTTC. The chain employs TRBV28 and TRBJ2-5, with D possibly TRBD1 on 5 matching bases. The length of the CDR3 is 13 residues. V was shortened by 11 bases and J by 5 bases, with 18 bases between the two germline ends. Germline V gene lookup returns CDR1 MDHEN and CDR2 SYDVKM.

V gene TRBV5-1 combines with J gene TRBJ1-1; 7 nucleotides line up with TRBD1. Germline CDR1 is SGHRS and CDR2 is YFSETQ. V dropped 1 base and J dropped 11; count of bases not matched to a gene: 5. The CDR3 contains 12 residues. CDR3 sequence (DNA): TGCGCCAGCAGCTTGTCAGGGGGGTATGCTTTCTTT. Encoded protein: CASSLSGGYAFF. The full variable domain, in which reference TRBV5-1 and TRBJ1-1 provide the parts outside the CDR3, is KAGVTQTPRYLIKTRGQQVTLSCSPISGHRSVSWYQQTPGQGLQFLFEYFSETQRNKGNFPGRFSGRQFSNSRSEMNVSTLELGDSALYLCASSLSGGYAFFGQGTRLTVV.

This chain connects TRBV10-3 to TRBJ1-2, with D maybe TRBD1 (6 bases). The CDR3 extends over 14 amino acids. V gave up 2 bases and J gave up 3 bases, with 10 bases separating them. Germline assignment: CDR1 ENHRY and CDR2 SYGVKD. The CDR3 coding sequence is TGTGCCATCAGTGAGCAGGGGAGGGACTATGGCTACACCTTC. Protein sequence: CAISEQGRDYGYTF.

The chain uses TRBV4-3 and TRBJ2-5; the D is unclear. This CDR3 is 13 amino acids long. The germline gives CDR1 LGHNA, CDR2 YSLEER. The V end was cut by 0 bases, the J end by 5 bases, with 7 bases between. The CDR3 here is CASSQELLETQYF. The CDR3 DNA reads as TGCGCCAGCAGCCAAGAGTTACTCGAGACCCAGTACTTC.

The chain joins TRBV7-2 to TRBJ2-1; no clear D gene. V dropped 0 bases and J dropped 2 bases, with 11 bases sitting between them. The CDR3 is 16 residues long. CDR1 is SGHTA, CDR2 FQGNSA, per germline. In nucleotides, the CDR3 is TGTGCCAGCAGCTTAGCGGCTCCTCTCCCCTACAATGAGCAGTTCTTC. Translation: CASSLAAPLPYNEQFF. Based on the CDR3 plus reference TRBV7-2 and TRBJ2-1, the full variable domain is GAGVSQSPSNKVTEKGKDVELRCDPISGHTALYWYRQSLGQGLEFLIYFQGNSAPDKSGLPSDRFSAERTGGSVSTLTIQRTQQEDSAVYLCASSLAAPLPYNEQFFGPGTRLTVL.

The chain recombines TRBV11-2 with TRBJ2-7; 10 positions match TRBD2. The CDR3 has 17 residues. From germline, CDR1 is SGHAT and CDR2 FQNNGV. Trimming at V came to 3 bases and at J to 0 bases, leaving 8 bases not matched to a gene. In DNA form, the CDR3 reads TGTGCCAGCAGCTTTACTACTAGCGGGGATAGCTCCTACGAGCAGTACTTC. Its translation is CASSFTTSGDSSYEQYF.

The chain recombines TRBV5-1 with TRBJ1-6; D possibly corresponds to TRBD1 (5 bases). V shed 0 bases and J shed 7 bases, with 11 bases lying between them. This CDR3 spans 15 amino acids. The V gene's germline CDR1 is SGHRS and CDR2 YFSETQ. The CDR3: CASSLAVGQNSPLHF. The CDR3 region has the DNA TGCGCCAGCAGCTTGGCCGTGGGGCAAAATTCACCCCTCCACTTT.

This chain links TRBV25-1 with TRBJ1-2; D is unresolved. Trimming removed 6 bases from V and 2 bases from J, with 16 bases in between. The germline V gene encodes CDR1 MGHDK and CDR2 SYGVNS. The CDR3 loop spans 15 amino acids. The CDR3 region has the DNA TGTGCCAGCAGGCCTCGGGGTGAATTCAACTATGGCTACACCTTC. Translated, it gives CASRPRGEFNYGYTF.

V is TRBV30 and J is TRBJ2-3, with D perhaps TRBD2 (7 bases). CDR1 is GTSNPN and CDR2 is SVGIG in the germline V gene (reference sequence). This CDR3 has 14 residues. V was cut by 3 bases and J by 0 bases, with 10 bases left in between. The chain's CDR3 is CAWRGGASTDTQYF. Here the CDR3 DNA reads TGTGCCTGGAGGGGGGGGGCTAGCACAGATACGCAGTATTTT.

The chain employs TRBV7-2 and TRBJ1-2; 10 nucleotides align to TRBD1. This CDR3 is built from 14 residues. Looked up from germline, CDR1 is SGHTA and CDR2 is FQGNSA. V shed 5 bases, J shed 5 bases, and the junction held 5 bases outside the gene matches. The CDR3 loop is CASSRDRGGYGYTF. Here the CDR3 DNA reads TGTGCCAGCAGCCGGGACAGGGGAGGTTATGGCTACACCTTC.

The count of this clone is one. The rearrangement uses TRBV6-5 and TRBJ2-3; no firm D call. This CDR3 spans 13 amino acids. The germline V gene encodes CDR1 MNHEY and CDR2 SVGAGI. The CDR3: CATRSPSTDTQYF. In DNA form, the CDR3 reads TGTGCTACCAGGTCTCCTAGCACAGATACGCAGTATTTT.

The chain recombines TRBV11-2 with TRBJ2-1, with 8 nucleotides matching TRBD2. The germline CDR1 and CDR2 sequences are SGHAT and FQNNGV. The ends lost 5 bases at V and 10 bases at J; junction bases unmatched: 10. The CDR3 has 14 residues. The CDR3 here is CASSQVYQRGEQFF. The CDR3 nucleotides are TGTGCCAGCAGCCAGGTTTACCAGCGGGGGGAGCAGTTCTTC.

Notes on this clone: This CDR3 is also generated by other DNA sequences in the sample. The CDR3: CASSFYTGPTPGTQYF. The CDR3 region has the DNA TGTGCCAGCAGCTTCTACACAGGCCCTACCCCGGGTACGCAGTATTTT. The J gene is TRBJ2-3, the V gene TRBV5-4; perhaps TRBD1 as D (5 bases). The germline CDR1 and CDR2 sequences are SGHNT and YYREEE (reference sequence). Trimming took 2 bases from V and 8 from J, leaving 21 bases between them. The CDR3 extends over 16 amino acids.

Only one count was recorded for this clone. DNA of the CDR3: TGTGCCAGCAGTACAGCGATCACTGAAGCTTTCTTT. It translates to CASSTAITEAFF. This chain links TRBV2 with TRBJ1-1, with unresolved D. Germline assignment: CDR1 SNHLY and CDR2 FYNNEI. V dropped 5 bases and J dropped 4 bases, with 8 bases sitting between them. There are 12 residues in the CDR3.

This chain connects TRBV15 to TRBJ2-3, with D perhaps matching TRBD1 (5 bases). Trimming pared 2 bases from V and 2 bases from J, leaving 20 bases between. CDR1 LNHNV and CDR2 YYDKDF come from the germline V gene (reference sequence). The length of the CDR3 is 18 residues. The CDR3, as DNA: TGTGCCACCAGCAGATTCCTCCCACGAGACAGCCCCACAGATACGCAGTATTTT. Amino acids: CATSRFLPRDSPTDTQYF.

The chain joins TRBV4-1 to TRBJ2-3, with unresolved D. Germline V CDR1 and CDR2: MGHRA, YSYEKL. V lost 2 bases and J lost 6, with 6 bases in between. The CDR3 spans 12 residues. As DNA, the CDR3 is TGCGCCAGCAGCCAACCGGTGGATACGCAGTATTTT. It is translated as CASSQPVDTQYF.

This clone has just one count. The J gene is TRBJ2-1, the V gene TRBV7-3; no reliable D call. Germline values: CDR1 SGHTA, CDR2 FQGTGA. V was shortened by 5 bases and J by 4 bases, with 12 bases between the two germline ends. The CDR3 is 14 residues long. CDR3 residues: CASSPRSAYNEQFF. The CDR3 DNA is TGTGCCAGCAGCCCTCGCAGCGCGTACAATGAGCAGTTCTTC.

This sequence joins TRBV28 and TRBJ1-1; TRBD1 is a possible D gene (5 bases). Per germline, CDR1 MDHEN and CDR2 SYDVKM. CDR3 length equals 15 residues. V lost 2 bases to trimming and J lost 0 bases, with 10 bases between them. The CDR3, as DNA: TGTGCCAGCAGTTTACCCGGGACTTTGAACACTGAAGCTTTCTTT. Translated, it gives CASSLPGTLNTEAFF.

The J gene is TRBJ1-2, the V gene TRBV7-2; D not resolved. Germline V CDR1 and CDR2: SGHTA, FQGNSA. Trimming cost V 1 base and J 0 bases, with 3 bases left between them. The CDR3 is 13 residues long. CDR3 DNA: TGTGCCAGCAGCTTAGACACTAACTATGGCTACACCTTC. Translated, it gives CASSLDTNYGYTF.

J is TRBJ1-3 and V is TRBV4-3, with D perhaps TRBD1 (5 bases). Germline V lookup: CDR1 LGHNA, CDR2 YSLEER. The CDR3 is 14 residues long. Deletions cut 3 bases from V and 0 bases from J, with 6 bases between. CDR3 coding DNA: TGCGCCAGCAGCCAGGGGACCTCTGGAAACACCATATATTTT. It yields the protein CASSQGTSGNTIYF.

CDR3 residues: CASSTGFTYEQYF. DNA of the CDR3: TGTGCCAGCAGTACAGGATTCACCTACGAGCAGTACTTC. V usage is TRBV6-1 and J usage is TRBJ2-7, with TRBD1 as a possible D gene (5 bases). Between the trimmed V and J ends, which lost 5 bases and 2 bases, there was a span of 10 bases. The germline gives CDR1 MNHNS, CDR2 SASEGT. CDR3 size: 13 residues.

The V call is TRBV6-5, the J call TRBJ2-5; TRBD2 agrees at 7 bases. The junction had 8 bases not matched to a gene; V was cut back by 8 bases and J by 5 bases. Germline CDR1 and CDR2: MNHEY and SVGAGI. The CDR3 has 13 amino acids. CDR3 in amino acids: CASREGGTETQYF. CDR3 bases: TGTGCCAGCCGAGAGGGAGGGACGGAGACCCAGTACTTC.

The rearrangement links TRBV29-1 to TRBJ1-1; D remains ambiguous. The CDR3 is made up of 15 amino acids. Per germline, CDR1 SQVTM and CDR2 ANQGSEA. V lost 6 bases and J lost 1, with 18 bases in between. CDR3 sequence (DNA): TGCAGCGTACGAGTGGCCTCAGGACCGAACACTGAAGCTTTCTTT. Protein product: CSVRVASGPNTEAFF. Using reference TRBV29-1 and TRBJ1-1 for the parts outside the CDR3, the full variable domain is SAVISQKPSRDICQRGTSLTIQCQVDSQVTMMFWYRQQPGQSLTLIATANQGSEATYESGFVIDKFPISRPNLTFSTLTVSNMSPEDSSIYLCSVRVASGPNTEAFFGQGTRLTVV.

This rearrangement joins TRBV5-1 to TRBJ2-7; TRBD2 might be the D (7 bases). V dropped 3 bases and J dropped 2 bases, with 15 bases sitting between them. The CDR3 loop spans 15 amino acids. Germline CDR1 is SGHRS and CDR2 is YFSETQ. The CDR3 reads CASSSGLGGTYEQYF. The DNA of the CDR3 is TGCGCCAGCAGCTCCGGACTAGGGGGGACCTACGAGCAGTACTTC.